The present T cell receptor beta chain was sequenced within a study of T-cell reconstitution after alpha-beta-depleted transplantation in children. Notes on this clonotype: Antigen: not known.

Study-wide results and caveats: Several hundred graft clones that had expanded were reportedly the source of alpha-beta T cells about two months after transplant. Diversity of TCRbeta at day 60 was high in some patients, arising from surviving recipient T cells and thymic progenitors.

Unique molecular identifiers were used in preparing the TCRbeta library. TCRdb analysed the PCR reads with MiXCR anew, one entry per CDR3 protein. The table lists around 230,000 distinct CDR3 sequences, approximately 17% of them singletons. This sequence was found in a male patient aged 2 to 10 who had a stem cell transplant for acute lymphoblastic leukemia, so the T cells may come from the graft donor. Sample: PBMCs, mostly from graft donor cells, taken 360 days after TCRalphabeta/CD19-depleted stem cell transplant.

The CDR3 spells CASSFRRDRGRETQYF. The CDR3 DNA sequence: TGTGCCAGCAGCTTCCGCCGGGACAGGGGGCGAGAGACCCAGTACTTC. The V call is TRBV7-9, the J call TRBJ2-5, with 12 bases matching TRBD1. Trimming cost V 3 bases and J 4 bases; bases outside gene matches: 6. This CDR3 comprises 16 residues. CDR1 is SEHNR, CDR2 FQNEAQ, per germline (reference sequence).